The 2 T cell receptor beta chains reported below all come from one sample, sequenced in a study of blood T cells in healthy people across ages. A second PCR of about 7 to 11 cycles used a sample-barcoded 5' primer and a J-beta primer mix. TCRdb analysed the 5' RACE reads with MiXCR anew, one entry per CDR3 protein. Counted here are over 1,300,000 distinct CDR3 sequences, approximately 59% occurring once; the ten biggest clones make up 6.7%. The sequenced material came from blood. The receptors were sampled from a man aged 18 to 29 in good health.

This chain connects TRBV6-5 to TRBJ2-6; D remains ambiguous. Trimming removed 5 bases at V and 6 bases at J, with 11 bases between. CDR1 and CDR2 (germline): MNHEY, SVGAGI. The length of the CDR3 is 14 residues. CDR3 nucleotide sequence: TGTGCCAGCAGTCGCGGCTCAGAGGCCAACGTCCTGACTTTC. This sequence encodes CASSRGSEANVLTF.

This clonotype has a handful of counts. The chain joins TRBV20-1 to TRBJ2-5; D possibly corresponds to TRBD2 (6 bases). Germline values: CDR1 DFQATT, CDR2 SNEGSKA (reference sequence). V lost 1 base, J lost 0 bases, and 9 bases lay in between. The CDR3 is 14 residues long. CDR3 sequence reads: CSARGDLYQETQYF. In DNA form, the CDR3 reads TGCAGTGCTAGAGGGGACTTGTACCAAGAGACCCAGTACTTC.